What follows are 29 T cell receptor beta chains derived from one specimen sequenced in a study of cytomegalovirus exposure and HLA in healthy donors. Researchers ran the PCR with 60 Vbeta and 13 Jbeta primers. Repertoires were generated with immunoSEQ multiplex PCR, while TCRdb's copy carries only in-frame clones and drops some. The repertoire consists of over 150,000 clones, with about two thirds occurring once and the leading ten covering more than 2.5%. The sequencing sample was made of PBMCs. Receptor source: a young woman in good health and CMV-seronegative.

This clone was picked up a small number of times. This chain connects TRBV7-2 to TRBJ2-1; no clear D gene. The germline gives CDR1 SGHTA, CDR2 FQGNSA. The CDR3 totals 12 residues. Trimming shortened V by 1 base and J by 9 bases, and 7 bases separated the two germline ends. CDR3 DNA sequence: TGTGCCAGCAGCTTAGGCGTTGGTGAGCAGTTCTTC. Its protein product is CASSLGVGEQFF.

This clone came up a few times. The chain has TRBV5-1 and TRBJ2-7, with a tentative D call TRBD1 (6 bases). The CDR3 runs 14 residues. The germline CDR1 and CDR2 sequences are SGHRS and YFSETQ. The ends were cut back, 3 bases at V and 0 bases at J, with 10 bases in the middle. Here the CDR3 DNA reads TGCGCCAGCAGCTACAGGGACGGCTCCTACGAGCAGTACTTC. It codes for CASSYRDGSYEQYF.

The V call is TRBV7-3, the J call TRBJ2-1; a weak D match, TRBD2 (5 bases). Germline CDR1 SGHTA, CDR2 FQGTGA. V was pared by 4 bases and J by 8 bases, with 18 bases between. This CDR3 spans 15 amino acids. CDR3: CASSSGGSRRDEQFF. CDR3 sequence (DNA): TGTGCCAGCAGCTCCGGTGGGAGTCGGCGCGATGAGCAGTTCTTC.

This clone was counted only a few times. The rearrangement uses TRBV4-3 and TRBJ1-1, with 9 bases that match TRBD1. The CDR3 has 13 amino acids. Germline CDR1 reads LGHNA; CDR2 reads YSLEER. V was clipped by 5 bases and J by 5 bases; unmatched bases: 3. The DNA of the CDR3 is TGCGCCAGCAGCGTTGACAGGGGGACTGAAGCTTTCTTT. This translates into CASSVDRGTEAFF.

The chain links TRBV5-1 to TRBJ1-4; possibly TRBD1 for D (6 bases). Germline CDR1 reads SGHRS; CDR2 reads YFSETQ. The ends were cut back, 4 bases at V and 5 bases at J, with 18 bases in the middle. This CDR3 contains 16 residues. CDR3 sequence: CASSPGQSSGNEKLFF. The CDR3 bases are TGCGCCAGCAGCCCTGGACAGAGTTCTGGAAATGAAAAACTGTTTTTT.

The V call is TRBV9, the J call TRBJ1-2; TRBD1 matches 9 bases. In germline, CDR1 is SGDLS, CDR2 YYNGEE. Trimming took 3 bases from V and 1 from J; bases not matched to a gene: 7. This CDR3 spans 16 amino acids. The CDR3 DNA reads TGTGCCAGCAGCGACGGGACAGGGACGGTTAACTATGGCTACACCTTC. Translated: CASSDGTGTVNYGYTF.

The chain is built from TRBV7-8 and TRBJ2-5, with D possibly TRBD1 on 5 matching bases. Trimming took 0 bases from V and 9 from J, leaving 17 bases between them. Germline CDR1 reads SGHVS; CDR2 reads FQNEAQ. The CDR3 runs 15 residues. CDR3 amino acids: CASSLARQLRLPQYF. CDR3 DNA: TGTGCCAGCAGCTTAGCTCGACAGTTAAGACTTCCCCAGTACTTC.

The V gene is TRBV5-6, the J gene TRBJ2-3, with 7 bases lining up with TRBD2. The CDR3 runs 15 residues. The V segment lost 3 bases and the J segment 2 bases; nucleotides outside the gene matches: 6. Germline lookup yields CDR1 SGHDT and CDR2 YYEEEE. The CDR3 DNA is TGTGCCAGCAGCTACGGACTAGAACACACAGATACGCAGTATTTT. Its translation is CASSYGLEHTDTQYF.

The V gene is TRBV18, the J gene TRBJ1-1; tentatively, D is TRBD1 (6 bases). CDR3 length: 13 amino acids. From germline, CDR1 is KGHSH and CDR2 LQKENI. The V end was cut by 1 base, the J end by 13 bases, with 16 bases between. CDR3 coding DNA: TGTGCCAGCTCACCACACACACAGGGTTTTGGTTTCTTT. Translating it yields CASSPHTQGFGFF.

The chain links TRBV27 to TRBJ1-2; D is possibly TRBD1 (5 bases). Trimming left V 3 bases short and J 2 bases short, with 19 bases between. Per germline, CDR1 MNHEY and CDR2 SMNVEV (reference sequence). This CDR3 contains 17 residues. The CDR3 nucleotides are TGTGCCAGCAGTTTGAGGTGGGGCAGGGTCTACAACTATGGCTACACCTTC. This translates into CASSLRWGRVYNYGYTF.

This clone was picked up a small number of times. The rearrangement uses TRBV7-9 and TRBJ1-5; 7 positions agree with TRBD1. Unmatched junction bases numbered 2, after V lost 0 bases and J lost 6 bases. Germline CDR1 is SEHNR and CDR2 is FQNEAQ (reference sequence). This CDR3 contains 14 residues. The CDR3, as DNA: TGTGCCAGCAGCTTAGCAGGGGGCGTTCAGCCCCAGCATTTT. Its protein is CASSLAGGVQPQHF.

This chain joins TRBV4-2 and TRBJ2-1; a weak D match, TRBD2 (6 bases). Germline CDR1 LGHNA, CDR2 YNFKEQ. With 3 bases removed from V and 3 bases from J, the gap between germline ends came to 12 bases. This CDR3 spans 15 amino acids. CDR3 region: CASSQLAAGYNEQFF. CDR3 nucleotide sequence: TGTGCCAGCAGCCAGTTAGCGGCGGGCTACAATGAGCAGTTCTTC.

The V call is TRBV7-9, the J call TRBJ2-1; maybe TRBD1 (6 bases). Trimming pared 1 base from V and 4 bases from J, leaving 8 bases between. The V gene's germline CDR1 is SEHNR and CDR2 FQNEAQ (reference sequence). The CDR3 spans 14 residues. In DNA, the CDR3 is TGTGCCAGCAGCTTAGGGGGGCGTTACAATGAGCAGTTCTTC. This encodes CASSLGGRYNEQFF.

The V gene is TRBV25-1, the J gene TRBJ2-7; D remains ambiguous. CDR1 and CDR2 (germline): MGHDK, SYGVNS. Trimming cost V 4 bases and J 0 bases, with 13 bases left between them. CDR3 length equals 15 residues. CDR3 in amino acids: CASSAVGYSSYEQYF. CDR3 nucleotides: TGTGCCAGCAGTGCAGTCGGCTACAGCTCCTACGAGCAGTACTTC.

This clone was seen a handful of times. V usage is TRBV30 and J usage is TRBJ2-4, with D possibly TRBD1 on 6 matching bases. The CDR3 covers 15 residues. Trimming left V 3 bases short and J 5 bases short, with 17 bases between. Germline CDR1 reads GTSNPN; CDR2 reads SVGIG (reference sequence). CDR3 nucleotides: TGTGCCTGGAGCGGTCCAACAGGGAGACAAAACATTCAGTACTTC. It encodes CAWSGPTGRQNIQYF.

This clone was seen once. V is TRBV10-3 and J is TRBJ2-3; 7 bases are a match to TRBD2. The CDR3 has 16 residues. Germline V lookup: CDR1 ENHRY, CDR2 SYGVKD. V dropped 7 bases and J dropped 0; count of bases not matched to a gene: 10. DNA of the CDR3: TGTGCCATCAAGACGGCTAGCGGTTCTAGCACAGATACGCAGTATTTT. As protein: CAIKTASGSSTDTQYF.

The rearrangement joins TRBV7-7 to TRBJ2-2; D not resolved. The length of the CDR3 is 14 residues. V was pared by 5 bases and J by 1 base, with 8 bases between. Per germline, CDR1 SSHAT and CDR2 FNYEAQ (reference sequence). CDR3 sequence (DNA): TGTGCCAGCAGCCAGACAAGGAACACCGGGGAGCTGTTTTTT. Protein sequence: CASSQTRNTGELFF.

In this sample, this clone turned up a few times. The DNA for the CDR3 is TGTGCCAGCAGTGCCGGACAGGAAACTGAAAAACTGTTTTTT. It yields the protein CASSAGQETEKLFF. The chain employs TRBV2 and TRBJ1-4, with 7 bases fitting TRBD1. The CDR3 runs 14 residues. V shed 4 bases and J 7 bases; nucleotides not matched to a gene: 6. CDR1 SNHLY and CDR2 FYNNEI come from the germline V gene.

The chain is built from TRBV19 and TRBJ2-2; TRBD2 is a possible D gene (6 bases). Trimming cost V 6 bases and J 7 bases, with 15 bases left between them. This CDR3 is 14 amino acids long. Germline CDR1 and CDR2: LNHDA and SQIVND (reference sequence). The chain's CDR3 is CASSPLAWGGELFF. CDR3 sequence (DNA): TGTGCCAGTAGCCCCCTAGCGTGGGGCGGGGAGCTGTTTTTT.

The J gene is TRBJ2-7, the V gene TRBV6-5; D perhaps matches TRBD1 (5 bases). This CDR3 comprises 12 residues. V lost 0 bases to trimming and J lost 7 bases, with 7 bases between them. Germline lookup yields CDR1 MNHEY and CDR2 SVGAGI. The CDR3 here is CASSYSKGEQYF. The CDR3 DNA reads TGTGCCAGCAGTTACTCGAAGGGGGAGCAGTACTTC.

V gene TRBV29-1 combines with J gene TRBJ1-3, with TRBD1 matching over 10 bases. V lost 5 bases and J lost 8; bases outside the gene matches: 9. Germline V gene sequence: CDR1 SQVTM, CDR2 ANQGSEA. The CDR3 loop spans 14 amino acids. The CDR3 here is CSVSGTGESDTIYF. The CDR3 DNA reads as TGCAGCGTTTCCGGGACAGGGGAGTCGGACACCATATATTTT.

The CDR3: CASSLQRTGPYEQYF. CDR3 in DNA: TGCGCCAGCAGCCTCCAGAGGACAGGCCCCTACGAGCAGTACTTC. The chain uses TRBV4-3 and TRBJ2-7; 7 bases map to TRBD1. V lost 4 bases to trimming and J lost 2 bases; unmatched junction nucleotides: 8. Germline-derived CDR1 and CDR2 are LGHNA and YSLEER. This CDR3 comprises 15 residues.

The CDR3 DNA is TGCGCCAGCAGTTGGGGACTAGCGGGAAGGGGGTCGGGGCCAATCGAGCAGTTCTTC. Protein: CASSWGLAGRGSGPIEQFF. V usage is TRBV4-3 and J usage is TRBJ2-1; 13 bases agree with TRBD2. V shed 6 bases, J shed 10 bases, and the junction held 21 bases outside the gene matches. CDR3 length equals 19 residues. The germline gives CDR1 LGHNA, CDR2 YSLEER.

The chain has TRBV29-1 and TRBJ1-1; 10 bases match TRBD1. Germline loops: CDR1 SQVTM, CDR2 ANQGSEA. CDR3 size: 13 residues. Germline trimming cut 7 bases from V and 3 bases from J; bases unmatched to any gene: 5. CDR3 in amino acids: CSGRQGAYTEAFF. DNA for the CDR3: TGCAGCGGTCGACAGGGGGCCTACACTGAAGCTTTCTTT.

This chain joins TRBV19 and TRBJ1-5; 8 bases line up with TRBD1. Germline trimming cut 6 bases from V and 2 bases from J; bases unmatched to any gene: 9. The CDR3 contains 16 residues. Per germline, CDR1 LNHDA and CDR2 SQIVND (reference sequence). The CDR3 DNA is TGTGCCAGTAGGAAACGACAGGGGCTGGGCAATCAGCCCCAGCATTTT. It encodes CASRKRQGLGNQPQHF.

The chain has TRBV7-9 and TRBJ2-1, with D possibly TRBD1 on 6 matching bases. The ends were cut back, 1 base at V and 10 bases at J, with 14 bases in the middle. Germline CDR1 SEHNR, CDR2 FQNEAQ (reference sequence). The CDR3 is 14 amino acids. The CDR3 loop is CASSLGFVQGEQFF. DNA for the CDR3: TGTGCCAGCAGCTTAGGGTTCGTGCAGGGGGAGCAGTTCTTC.

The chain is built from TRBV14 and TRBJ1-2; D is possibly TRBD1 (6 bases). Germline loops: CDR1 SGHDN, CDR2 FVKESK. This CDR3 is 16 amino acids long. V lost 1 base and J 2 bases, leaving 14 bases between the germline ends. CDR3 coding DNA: TGTGCCAGCAGCCAAGGAGGGAGGGGGTTGAACTATGGCTACACCTTC. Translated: CASSQGGRGLNYGYTF.

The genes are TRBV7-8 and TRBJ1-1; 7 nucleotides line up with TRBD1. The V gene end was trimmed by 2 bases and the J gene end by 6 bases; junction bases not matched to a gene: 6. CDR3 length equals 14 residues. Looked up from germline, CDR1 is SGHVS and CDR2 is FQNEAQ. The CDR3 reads CASSLRQGMAEAFF. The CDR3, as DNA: TGTGCCAGCAGCTTAAGACAGGGAATGGCTGAAGCTTTCTTT.

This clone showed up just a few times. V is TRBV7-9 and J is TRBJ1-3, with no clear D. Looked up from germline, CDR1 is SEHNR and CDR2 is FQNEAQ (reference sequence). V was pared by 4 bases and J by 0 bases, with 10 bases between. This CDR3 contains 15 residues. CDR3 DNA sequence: TGTGCCAGCAGCTCCGGACTGGACTCTGGAAACACCATATATTTT. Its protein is CASSSGLDSGNTIYF.